Below, 10 T cell receptor beta chains from the same sample are listed, as sequenced in a study of blood T cells in healthy people across ages. With a J-beta primer mix and a sample-barcoded 5' primer, a second PCR ran about 6 to 11 cycles. TCRdb re-called the 5' RACE reads through MiXCR, storing one row per CDR3 protein. The sample includes 700,000 to 850,000 distinct CDR3 sequences, 40% to 65% of them seen just once. Sequencing input: blood. These receptors all come from an elderly man in good health.

To note about this clonotype: The CDR3 carries no conserved terminal phenylalanine or tryptophan, so it likely arises from a read error. The J gene is TRBJ2-5, the V gene TRBV12-3 or TRBV12-4; D is perhaps TRBD1 (6 bases). V lost 4 bases and J lost 1, with 16 bases in between. The length of the CDR3 is 16 residues. CDR3 loop: CASSYGRTGFQETQYV. The CDR3 bases are TGTGCCAGCAGTTACGGACGAACAGGGTTCCAAGAGACCCAGTACGTC.

This chain links TRBV2 with TRBJ2-1; D not resolved. Trimming removed 7 bases at V and 9 bases at J, with 7 bases between. This CDR3 is 10 amino acids long. Germline loops: CDR1 SNHLY, CDR2 FYNNEI. This CDR3 is CASIGSEQFF. The CDR3 region has the DNA TGTGCCAGCATAGGGTCTGAGCAGTTCTTC.

V is TRBV20-1 and J is TRBJ2-5, with TRBD1 identical over 8 bases. With V trimmed by 2 bases and J by 3 bases, 8 bases remained unmatched. Looked up from germline, CDR1 is DFQATT and CDR2 is SNEGSKA (reference sequence). This CDR3 comprises 15 residues. In DNA, the CDR3 is TGCAGTGCTAGACCTAGTACAGGGGGGAAAGAGACCCAGTACTTC. Encoded protein: CSARPSTGGKETQYF.

V usage is TRBV12-3 or TRBV12-4 and J usage is TRBJ1-5, with D possibly being TRBD1 (5 bases). The CDR3 is made up of 19 amino acids. The V gene lost 6 bases and the J gene lost 7 bases, with 31 bases spanning the gap. The CDR3, as DNA: TGTGCCAGCAGCCCCGGGACCCAAGAAGGGCGGACCTTGGAGCAGCCCCAGCATTTT. Translated, it gives CASSPGTQEGRTLEQPQHF.

The chain joins TRBV28 to TRBJ2-6; 9 bases align to TRBD1. Germline V gene sequence: CDR1 MDHEN, CDR2 SYDVKM. The V gene end was trimmed by 5 bases and the J gene end by 2 bases; junction bases not matched to a gene: 13. The CDR3 totals 19 residues. The CDR3 DNA sequence: TGTGCCAGCAGTGACAGGGGGGGGTTAGATCTACCTGGGGCCAACGTCCTGACTTTC. It encodes CASSDRGGLDLPGANVLTF.

DNA for the CDR3: TGTGCCAGCAGTTACTCGAGGTCCCCAAATGAGCAGTTCTTC. This codes for CASSYSRSPNEQFF. This chain uses TRBV6-7 with TRBJ2-1; D is unclear. TRBV6-7 is treated as an ORF (open reading frame) with a function not yet certain. Between the trimmed V and J ends, which lost 0 bases and 7 bases, there was a span of 10 bases. The CDR3 is 14 residues long.

This clonotype was detected once. The genes are TRBV27 and TRBJ2-1, with D unresolved. V gave up 5 bases and J gave up 3 bases, with 20 bases separating them. Germline CDR1 is MNHEY and CDR2 is SMNVEV (reference sequence). CDR3 size: 17 residues. CDR3 sequence (DNA): TGTGCCAGCAGTCCCTCCAACGGGTGGGGTGGCTACAATGAGCAGTTCTTC. It encodes CASSPSNGWGGYNEQFF.

V gene TRBV27 combines with J gene TRBJ2-3, with a weak D call TRBD2 (5 bases). The CDR3 sequence is 16 residues long. The germline gives CDR1 MNHEY, CDR2 SMNVEV (reference sequence). Deletions cut 0 bases from V and 3 bases from J, with 13 bases between. The chain's CDR3 is CASSLSSGYYTDTQYF. DNA of the CDR3: TGTGCCAGCAGTTTATCGAGCGGTTATTATACAGATACGCAGTATTTT.

This chain links TRBV27 with TRBJ2-1; 7 bases agree with TRBD2. CDR1 MNHEY and CDR2 SMNVEV come from the germline V gene (reference sequence). J was trimmed by 9 bases and V by 2 bases; bases with no gene match: 7. The CDR3 has 14 amino acids. CDR3 nucleotide sequence: TGTGCCAGCAGTTTAGGCGGGAGTCGAGGTGAGCAGTTCTTC. Translating it yields CASSLGGSRGEQFF.

This clonotype was seen a handful of times. The V and J genes are TRBV6-6 and TRBJ2-1; D ambiguous. CDR3 size: 15 residues. The V end lost 8 bases, the J end lost 6 bases, and 20 bases lay between the germline ends. Germline loops: CDR1 MNHNY, CDR2 SVGAGI (reference sequence). CDR3 sequence: CASATPLGRGNEQFF. The CDR3 nucleotides read TGTGCCAGCGCCACCCCTCTCGGGCGTGGCAATGAGCAGTTCTTC.